The 24 T cell receptor beta chains below were found in one sample sequenced in a study of cytomegalovirus exposure and HLA in healthy donors. The PCR had 60 Vbeta and 13 Jbeta primers. Using immunoSEQ multiplex PCR, the repertoire was profiled, and TCRdb retains in-frame clones only, with some absent. Among under 150,000 clones listed, about 64% were seen once. Sequencing was carried out using PBMCs. Every receptor here comes from a woman in her thirties or forties in good health and CMV-seronegative.

V and J are TRBV2 and TRBJ2-7; 10 nucleotides align to TRBD1. The V and J ends lost 8 bases and 0 bases, in that order; junction bases with no gene match: 16. CDR3 length: 18 amino acids. From germline, CDR1 is SNHLY and CDR2 FYNNEI. CDR3 nucleotide sequence: TGTGCCAGCGCAGCGATCCCATCTTGGACAGGGGGCTCCTACGAGCAGTACTTC. Translated, it gives CASAAIPSWTGGSYEQYF.

The chain is built from TRBV5-1 and TRBJ2-3; 7 bases are shared with TRBD2. The germline CDR1 and CDR2 sequences are SGHRS and YFSETQ. V trimming: 1 base; J trimming: 2 bases; junction bases outside the gene matches: 4. The CDR3 runs 15 residues. DNA of the CDR3: TGCGCCAGCAGCTTGAACGCGGGGGTCACAGATACGCAGTATTTT. Translated: CASSLNAGVTDTQYF.

This chain links TRBV4-1 with TRBJ2-5, with D unresolved. Trimming shortened V by 1 base and J by 2 bases, and 11 bases separated the two germline ends. In germline, CDR1 is MGHRA, CDR2 YSYEKL. This CDR3 has 15 amino acids. Here the CDR3 reads CASSQGVQLQETQYF. CDR3 DNA: TGCGCCAGCAGCCAAGGTGTCCAGTTACAAGAGACCCAGTACTTC.

This sequence joins TRBV4-2 and TRBJ2-1; TRBD2 is a possible D gene (5 bases). The CDR3 loop spans 15 amino acids. Germline assignment: CDR1 LGHNA and CDR2 YNFKEQ. The V and J ends lost 6 bases and 0 bases respectively, with 12 bases between them. DNA of the CDR3: TGTGCCAGCAGGCAGGACTCAAGCTCCTACAATGAGCAGTTCTTC. Its protein product is CASRQDSSSYNEQFF.

The chain uses TRBV5-1 and TRBJ2-3; D not resolved. Germline CDR1 is SGHRS and CDR2 is YFSETQ. This CDR3 has 14 residues. V lost 0 bases, J lost 4 bases, and 9 bases lay in between. CDR3 in DNA: TGCGCCAGCAGCTTGGAAGTAGCAGCAGATACGCAGTATTTT. Its translation: CASSLEVAADTQYF.

This clone appeared a few times. CDR3 loop: CASSSTRGNEQFF. In DNA form, the CDR3 reads TGTGCCAGCAGTTCCACCAGGGGCAATGAGCAGTTCTTC. The gene calls are TRBV6-5 and TRBJ2-1, with a possible D match to TRBD1 (6 bases). V was shortened by 4 bases and J by 6 bases, with 10 bases between the two germline ends. The CDR3 is made up of 13 amino acids. Germline V gene lookup returns CDR1 MNHEY and CDR2 SVGAGI.

The chain joins TRBV4-2 to TRBJ1-2; 7 bases fit TRBD1. The CDR3 runs 13 residues. The V gene's germline CDR1 is LGHNA and CDR2 YNFKEQ. V gave up 4 bases and J gave up 7 bases; unmatched junction bases: 6. The CDR3 spells CASSPDRVFGYTF. For the CDR3, the DNA is TGTGCCAGCAGCCCTGACAGGGTATTTGGCTACACCTTC.

The V call is TRBV7-9, the J call TRBJ1-4; possible D gene TRBD1, 6 bases. The V gene's germline CDR1 is SEHNR and CDR2 FQNEAQ (reference sequence). CDR3 length: 15 residues. The V and J ends lost 3 bases and 5 bases respectively, with 13 bases between them. The CDR3 here is CASSLPDSLNEKLFF. CDR3 bases: TGTGCCAGCAGCTTGCCGGACAGCCTGAATGAAAAACTGTTTTTT.

The V and J genes are TRBV11-2 and TRBJ1-1, with D maybe TRBD1 (5 bases). This CDR3 spans 15 amino acids. The germline V gene has CDR1 SGHAT and CDR2 FQNNGV. V gave up 4 bases and J gave up 0 bases, with 12 bases separating them. The CDR3 region is CASSSLGLMNTEAFF. CDR3 DNA: TGTGCCAGCAGCTCCCTGGGGCTGATGAACACTGAAGCTTTCTTT.

J is TRBJ1-6 and V is TRBV6-5, with TRBD1 matching over 9 bases. The CDR3 is made up of 14 amino acids. Germline V lookup: CDR1 MNHEY, CDR2 SVGAGI. The junction had 4 bases not matched to a gene; V was cut back by 6 bases and J by 7 bases. This CDR3 reads CASSTGQGNSPLHF. The CDR3 DNA reads as TGTGCCAGCAGCACGGGACAGGGAAATTCACCCCTCCACTTT.

The J gene is TRBJ1-2, the V gene TRBV6-6; 9 bases match TRBD1. CDR1 and CDR2 (germline): MNHNY, SVGAGI (reference sequence). V lost 11 bases, J lost 7 bases, and 8 bases stayed unmatched. The CDR3 length is 12 residues. The CDR3 region is CASTGQGVGYTF. In DNA form, the CDR3 reads TGTGCCTCTACGGGACAGGGCGTTGGCTACACCTTC.

In its sample, this clone was seen a few times. This chain uses TRBV5-1 with TRBJ1-1, with D tentatively TRBD1 (6 bases). This CDR3 region has 13 residues. V was cut by 5 bases and J by 0 bases, with 8 bases left in between. CDR1 and CDR2 (germline): SGHRS, YFSETQ. Here the CDR3 DNA reads TGCGCCAGCAGTCGGGACATGAACACTGAAGCTTTCTTT. Amino acid sequence: CASSRDMNTEAFF.

V and J are TRBV27 and TRBJ1-1; 7 positions match TRBD1. CDR3 length: 15 residues. Unmatched junction bases numbered 8, after V lost 5 bases and J lost 2 bases. Germline values: CDR1 MNHEY, CDR2 SMNVEV (reference sequence). The CDR3 nucleotides are TGTGCCAGCAGTCCAAGGACAGGATTCAACACTGAAGCTTTCTTT. As protein: CASSPRTGFNTEAFF.

The chain employs TRBV4-3 and TRBJ1-2, with 7 bases fitting TRBD1. V was pared by 1 base and J by 8 bases, with 7 bases of the junction left unmatched. The CDR3 is 14 residues long. Per germline, CDR1 LGHNA and CDR2 YSLEER. The chain's CDR3 is CASSQGWTGGGYTF. CDR3 DNA: TGCGCCAGCAGCCAAGGTTGGACAGGAGGCGGCTACACCTTC.

This clone was seen once. This chain uses TRBV7-7 with TRBJ2-3; D is possibly TRBD2 (7 bases). The germline V gene has CDR1 SSHAT and CDR2 FNYEAQ (reference sequence). Deletions cut 1 base from V and 6 bases from J, with 14 bases between. CDR3 length: 15 residues. The CDR3 sequence is CASSLGGGETDTQYF. The DNA for the CDR3 is TGTGCCAGCAGCTTAGGCGGGGGCGAGACGGATACGCAGTATTTT.

The rearrangement joins TRBV25-1 to TRBJ2-1, with D perhaps TRBD2 (7 bases). The CDR3 has 14 amino acids. Germline V lookup: CDR1 MGHDK, CDR2 SYGVNS. Trimming shortened V by 3 bases and J by 2 bases, and 8 bases separated the two germline ends. The CDR3 spells CASSDGGPYNEQFF. CDR3 in DNA: TGTGCCAGCAGTGACGGGGGGCCCTACAATGAGCAGTTCTTC.

The rearrangement joins TRBV20-1 to TRBJ1-2; D remains ambiguous. The CDR3 runs 11 residues. Trimming cost V 4 bases and J 8 bases, with 11 bases left between them. Germline values: CDR1 DFQATT, CDR2 SNEGSKA (reference sequence). The CDR3: CSAIPGLGYTF. DNA of the CDR3: TGCAGTGCTATCCCGGGATTAGGCTACACCTTC.

CDR3: CASGRDGYTF. For the CDR3, the DNA is TGTGCCAGCGGGAGGGATGGCTACACCTTC. J is TRBJ1-2 and V is TRBV19; D is unclear. CDR1 LNHDA and CDR2 SQIVND come from the germline V gene (reference sequence). The V gene lost 9 bases and the J gene lost 6 bases, with 8 bases spanning the gap. CDR3 length: 10 amino acids. The variable domain in full, with the rest retrieved from reference TRBV19 and TRBJ1-2, is DGGITQSPKYLFRKEGQNVTLSCEQNLNHDAMYWYRQDPGQGLRLIYYSQIVNDFQKGDIAEGYSVSREKKESFPLTVTSAQKNPTAFYLCASGRDGYTFGSGTRLTVV.

This clone was seen a handful of times. The rearrangement joins TRBV11-1 to TRBJ2-1; perhaps TRBD2 as D (6 bases). Trimming took off 5 bases at V and 9 bases at J, with 11 bases between the two ends. CDR3 size: 12 residues. Looked up from germline, CDR1 is SGHAT and CDR2 is FQDESV (reference sequence). DNA for the CDR3: TGTGCCAGCAGCCGGGCAGCGGGTGAGCAGTTCTTC. This translates into CASSRAAGEQFF.

The V call is TRBV18, the J call TRBJ1-2; TRBD1 might be the D (6 bases). Between the trimmed V and J ends, which lost 4 bases and 4 bases, there was a span of 7 bases. Germline V gene lookup returns CDR1 KGHSH and CDR2 LQKENI. This CDR3 has 12 residues. The CDR3 loop reads CASSQDSYGYTF. In nucleotides, the CDR3 is TGTGCCAGCTCACAGGACAGCTATGGCTACACCTTC.

V and J are TRBV5-4 and TRBJ2-3; tentative D call: TRBD1 (6 bases). The V end was cut by 0 bases, the J end by 2 bases, with 16 bases between. The CDR3 length is 17 residues. Germline V lookup: CDR1 SGHNT, CDR2 YYREEE (reference sequence). DNA for the CDR3: TGTGCCAGCAGCTTGGTGGGTACAGGGACGTTCACAGATACGCAGTATTTT. Its protein is CASSLVGTGTFTDTQYF.

The genes are TRBV6-5 and TRBJ1-5; tentatively, D is TRBD1 (5 bases). V lost 0 bases to trimming and J lost 6 bases, with 12 bases between them. The CDR3 loop spans 15 amino acids. Germline loops: CDR1 MNHEY, CDR2 SVGAGI. The CDR3 loop is CASSYSGQGSQPQHF. In DNA form, the CDR3 reads TGTGCCAGCAGTTACTCGGGGCAGGGAAGTCAGCCCCAGCATTTT.

The chain couples TRBV7-9 to TRBJ2-3; 9 bases agree with TRBD2. After removal of 1 base from V and 4 bases from J, the junction contained 3 bases not matched to a gene. This CDR3 spans 15 amino acids. Germline CDR1 reads SEHNR; CDR2 reads FQNEAQ (reference sequence). In DNA, the CDR3 is TGTGCCAGCAGCTTAGTAGCGGGGGCCGCAGATACGCAGTATTTT. This translates into CASSLVAGAADTQYF.

This chain uses TRBV5-1 with TRBJ2-5; 9 positions agree with TRBD1. This CDR3 contains 16 residues. V was clipped by 4 bases and J by 2 bases; unmatched bases: 9. CDR1 SGHRS and CDR2 YFSETQ come from the germline V gene. CDR3 bases: TGCGCCAGCAGCCCGGGACAGGGAGGGTGGCAAGAGACCCAGTACTTC. Translated: CASSPGQGGWQETQYF.